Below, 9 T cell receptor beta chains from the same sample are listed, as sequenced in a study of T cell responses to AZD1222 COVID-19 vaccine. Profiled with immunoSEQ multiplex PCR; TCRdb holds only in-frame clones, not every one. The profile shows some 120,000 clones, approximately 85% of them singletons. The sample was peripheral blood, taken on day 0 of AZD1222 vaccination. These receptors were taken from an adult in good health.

The CDR3 region has the DNA TGTGCCAGCAGCTTCTCCCGGGACACTGAAGCTTTCTTT. Its translation is CASSFSRDTEAFF. The gene calls are TRBV5-8 and TRBJ1-1, with unresolved D. Germline CDR1 is SGHTS and CDR2 is YDEGEE. The CDR3 contains 13 residues. V lost 2 bases to trimming and J lost 3 bases, with 8 bases between them.

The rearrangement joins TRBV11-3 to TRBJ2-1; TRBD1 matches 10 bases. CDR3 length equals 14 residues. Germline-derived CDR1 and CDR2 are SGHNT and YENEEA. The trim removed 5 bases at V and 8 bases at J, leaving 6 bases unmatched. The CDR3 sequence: CASSPRDRGDEQFF. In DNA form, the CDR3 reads TGTGCCAGCAGCCCCCGGGACAGGGGCGATGAGCAGTTCTTC. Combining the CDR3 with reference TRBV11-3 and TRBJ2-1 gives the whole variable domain EAGVVQSPRYKIIEKKQPVAFWCNPISGHNTLYWYLQNLGQGPELLIRYENEEAVDDSQLPKDRFSAERLKGVDSTLKIQPAELGDSAVYLCASSPRDRGDEQFFGPGTRLTVL.

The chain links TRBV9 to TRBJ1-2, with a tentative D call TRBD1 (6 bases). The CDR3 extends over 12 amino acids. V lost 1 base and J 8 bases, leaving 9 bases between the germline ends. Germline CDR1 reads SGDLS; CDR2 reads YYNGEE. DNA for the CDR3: TGTGCCAGCAGCGTAACACAGGGAGGCTACACCTTC. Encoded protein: CASSVTQGGYTF.

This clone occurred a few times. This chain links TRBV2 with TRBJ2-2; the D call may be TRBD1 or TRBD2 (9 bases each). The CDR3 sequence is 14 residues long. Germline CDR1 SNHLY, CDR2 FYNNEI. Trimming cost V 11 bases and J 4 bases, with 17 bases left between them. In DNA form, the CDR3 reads TGTGCCGCGGGGGGGACAGGGACCACCGGGGAGCTGTTTTTT. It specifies CAAGGTGTTGELFF.

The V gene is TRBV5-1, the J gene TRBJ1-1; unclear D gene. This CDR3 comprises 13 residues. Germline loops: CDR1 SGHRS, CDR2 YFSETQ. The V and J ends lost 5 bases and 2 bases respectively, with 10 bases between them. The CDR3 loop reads CASSPDGNTEAFF. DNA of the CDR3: TGCGCCAGCAGTCCTGACGGTAACACTGAAGCTTTCTTT. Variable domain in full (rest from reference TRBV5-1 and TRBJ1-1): KAGVTQTPRYLIKTRGQQVTLSCSPISGHRSVSWYQQTPGQGLQFLFEYFSETQRNKGNFPGRFSGRQFSNSRSEMNVSTLELGDSALYLCASSPDGNTEAFFGQGTRLTVV.

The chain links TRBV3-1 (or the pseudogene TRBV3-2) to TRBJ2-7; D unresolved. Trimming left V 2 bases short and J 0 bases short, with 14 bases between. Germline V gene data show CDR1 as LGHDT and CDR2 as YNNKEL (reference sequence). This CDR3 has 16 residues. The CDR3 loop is CASSQLGLGGSYEQYF. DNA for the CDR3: TGTGCCAGCAGCCAATTAGGGTTAGGCGGCTCCTACGAGCAGTACTTC.

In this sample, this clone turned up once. Here the CDR3 DNA reads TGTGCCAGCAGCTTGCCCGGCCAAAAACTGTTTTTT. This codes for CASSLPGQKLFF. This rearrangement joins TRBV7-9 to TRBJ1-4; D is undetermined. Deletions cut 3 bases from V and 9 bases from J, with 8 bases between. CDR1 is SEHNR and CDR2 is FQNEAQ in the germline V gene (reference sequence). This CDR3 has 12 residues.

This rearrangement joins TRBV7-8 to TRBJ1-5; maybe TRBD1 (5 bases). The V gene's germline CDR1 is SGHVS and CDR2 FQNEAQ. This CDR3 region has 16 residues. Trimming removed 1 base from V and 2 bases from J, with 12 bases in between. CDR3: CASSLDRGSGNQPQHF. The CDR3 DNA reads TGTGCCAGCAGCTTAGATAGGGGTTCCGGCAATCAGCCCCAGCATTTT.

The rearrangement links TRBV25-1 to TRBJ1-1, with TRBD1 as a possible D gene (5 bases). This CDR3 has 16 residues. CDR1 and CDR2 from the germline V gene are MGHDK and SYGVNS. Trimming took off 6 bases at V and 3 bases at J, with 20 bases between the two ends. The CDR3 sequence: CASREPVGAGDTEAFF. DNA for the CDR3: TGTGCCAGCAGAGAGCCTGTCGGGGCCGGGGACACTGAAGCTTTCTTT.